The 3 T cell receptor beta chains in this list originate from one sample, sequenced in a study of regulatory T cells in long-lasting Graves disease. Arm-PCR with iRepertoire HTBI primers amplified the CDR3 regions for these TCR beta libraries. Each CDR3 protein is one row after TCRdb ran MiXCR on the multiplex PCR reads. The sample includes 300,000 to 400,000 distinct CDR3 sequences, around a sixth of them seen just once. Regarding time point: newly diagnosed GD, antithyroid drugs for less than 3 months. The TCR library was made from RNA extracted from PBMCs. The sample consisted of peripheral blood mononuclear cells (PBMCs), taken at new diagnosis, from a patient treated with antithyroid drugs. Every receptor here comes from a female donor with Graves disease.

This clonotype came up many times. This chain connects TRBV7-9 to TRBJ1-1; D ambiguous. This CDR3 is 14 amino acids long. Germline-derived CDR1 and CDR2 are SEHNR and FQNEAQ (reference sequence). Trimming removed 1 base from V and 1 base from J, with 7 bases in between. DNA for the CDR3: TGTGCCAGCAGCTTAGATTCTACGAACACTGAAGCTTTCTTT. Protein sequence: CASSLDSTNTEAFF.

This clonotype was picked up many times. J is TRBJ2-1 and V is TRBV24-1; the D is unclear. The CDR3 extends over 11 amino acids. The V and J ends lost 6 bases and 11 bases respectively, with 10 bases between them. Germline V gene data show CDR1 as KGHDR and CDR2 as SFDVKD. In DNA form, the CDR3 reads TGTGCCACCAGTACCCTCGACCAGCAGTTCTTC. This encodes CATSTLDQQFF.

The gene calls are TRBV28 and TRBJ2-3, with 9 nucleotides matching TRBD2. Looked up from germline, CDR1 is MDHEN and CDR2 is SYDVKM. V dropped 5 bases and J dropped 6; count of bases not matched to a gene: 12. This CDR3 has 16 residues. CDR3 coding DNA: TGTGCCAGCAGTCCCCCACCGGGACTAGCAGCCGATACGCAGTATTTT. This sequence encodes CASSPPPGLAADTQYF.